The 19 T cell receptor beta chains below all came from one sample that was sequenced in a study of cytomegalovirus exposure and HLA in healthy donors. With 60 Vbeta and 13 Jbeta primers, the PCR was carried out. The protocol was immunoSEQ multiplex PCR, while the TCRdb copy is restricted to in-frame clones and leaves out a portion. The table includes some 200,000 clones, about 59% detected once. The sample taken for sequencing was PBMCs. These receptors were obtained from a man aged 35 to 55 in good health and CMV-seronegative.

V gene TRBV7-9 combines with J gene TRBJ2-7; the match to TRBD1 covers 9 bases. Germline V CDR1 and CDR2: SEHNR, FQNEAQ (reference sequence). The CDR3 contains 15 residues. The junction had 7 bases not matched to a gene; V was cut back by 5 bases and J by 2 bases. CDR3 residues: CASSPDRGIPYEQYF. Here the CDR3 DNA reads TGTGCCAGCAGCCCGGACAGGGGCATTCCCTACGAGCAGTACTTC.

This chain joins TRBV5-1 and TRBJ1-3, with TRBD1 identical over 7 bases. The CDR3 totals 16 residues. With 4 bases clipped from V and 1 base from J, the junction kept 8 bases outside the gene matches. CDR1 and CDR2 from the germline V gene are SGHRS and YFSETQ. CDR3 sequence: CASSRGQSSSGNTIYF. The CDR3 nucleotides are TGCGCCAGCAGCAGGGGACAGTCTTCGTCTGGAAACACCATATATTTT.

V gene TRBV6-5 combines with J gene TRBJ2-5; 8 bases line up with TRBD1. Trimming at V came to 6 bases and at J to 7 bases, leaving 10 bases not matched to a gene. The CDR3 is 14 amino acids. CDR1 is MNHEY and CDR2 is SVGAGI in the germline V gene. DNA for the CDR3: TGTGCCAGCAGGGCACTCGGACAGGGCGGGACCCAGTACTTC. This codes for CASRALGQGGTQYF.

The V and J genes are TRBV30 and TRBJ2-2; TRBD1 agrees at 7 bases. Germline CDR1 is GTSNPN and CDR2 is SVGIG (reference sequence). This CDR3 region has 14 residues. The V gene end was trimmed by 0 bases and the J gene end by 6 bases; junction bases not matched to a gene: 4. The CDR3 nucleotides are TGTGCCTGGAGTGTAAACAGGGGTTCCGGGGAGCTGTTTTTT. It yields the protein CAWSVNRGSGELFF.

The chain is built from TRBV4-3 and TRBJ2-1; a weak D match, TRBD2 (6 bases). CDR1 is LGHNA, CDR2 YSLEER, per germline. CDR3 length: 15 amino acids. V shed 0 bases and J shed 8 bases, with 14 bases lying between them. CDR3 region: CASSQEAGMLDEQFF. CDR3 bases: TGCGCCAGCAGCCAAGAGGCGGGGATGCTGGATGAGCAGTTCTTC.

The rearrangement joins TRBV19 to TRBJ1-1, with D maybe TRBD1 (6 bases). Trimming left V 8 bases short and J 1 base short, with 14 bases between. CDR3 length equals 14 residues. From germline, CDR1 is LNHDA and CDR2 SQIVND (reference sequence). The CDR3 region has the DNA TGTGCCAGTCGATACGACAGGCCGAACACTGAAGCTTTCTTT. Translated: CASRYDRPNTEAFF.

This clone was detected a few times. The CDR3 bases are TGCGCCAGCAGCACCGGAAGGGGCACTGAAGCTTTCTTT. Protein sequence: CASSTGRGTEAFF. The rearrangement uses TRBV5-1 and TRBJ1-1; perhaps TRBD1 as D (5 bases). Deletions cut 4 bases from V and 4 bases from J, with 11 bases between. The CDR3 loop spans 13 amino acids. Germline loops: CDR1 SGHRS, CDR2 YFSETQ.

This clone appeared a single time. The chain carries TRBV21-1 and TRBJ2-1; the listed D gene, TRBD1, was not tested against the DNA. TRBV21-1 is noted as a pseudogene. This CDR3 is built from 14 residues. DNA of the CDR3: TGTGCCAGCAGCACCCGACAGGGATACAATGAGCAGTTCTTC. Translation: CASSTRQGYNEQFF.

V and J are TRBV30 and TRBJ2-5; 13 bases line up with TRBD2. The J call may be mistaken, given a closer DNA end match to TRBJ2-7. Germline-derived CDR1 and CDR2 are GTSNPN and SVGIG (reference sequence). This CDR3 is 15 amino acids long. CDR3: CAWSFRLAGGDEQYF. The CDR3 region has the DNA TGTGCCTGGAGTTTCCGACTAGCGGGAGGTGACGAGCAGTACTTC.

This clone was counted between two and nine times. This rearrangement joins TRBV11-2 to TRBJ2-7; D gene ambiguous. The CDR3 contains 11 residues. V lost 5 bases to trimming and J lost 5 bases, with 7 bases between them. CDR1 is SGHAT, CDR2 FQNNGV, per germline. CDR3 region: CASSLNNEQYF. In DNA form, the CDR3 reads TGTGCCAGCAGCCTTAACAACGAGCAGTACTTC.

The chain combines TRBV5-1 with TRBJ1-1; TRBD1 is a possible D gene (5 bases). The CDR3 loop spans 12 amino acids. Germline V lookup: CDR1 SGHRS, CDR2 YFSETQ. Between the trimmed V and J ends, which lost 4 bases and 8 bases, there was a span of 12 bases. In DNA form, the CDR3 reads TGCGCCAGCAGCCGGACACGCGAAGAAGCTTTCTTT. As protein: CASSRTREEAFF. Full variable domain (rest looked up from reference TRBV5-1 and TRBJ1-1): KAGVTQTPRYLIKTRGQQVTLSCSPISGHRSVSWYQQTPGQGLQFLFEYFSETQRNKGNFPGRFSGRQFSNSRSEMNVSTLELGDSALYLCASSRTREEAFFGQGTRLTVV.

The gene calls are TRBV4-1 and TRBJ2-1; 8 bases are a match to TRBD1. The CDR3 has 16 residues. V was pared by 1 base and J by 2 bases, with 4 bases of the junction left unmatched. Germline V gene lookup returns CDR1 MGHRA and CDR2 YSYEKL. The CDR3 nucleotides are TGCGCCAGCAGCCAAGGGGAGACAGGGGCCTACAATGAGCAGTTCTTC. The encoded protein is CASSQGETGAYNEQFF.

The chain employs TRBV29-1 and TRBJ2-7; 8 nucleotides match TRBD1. The CDR3 is 13 residues long. The V segment lost 4 bases and the J segment 6 bases; nucleotides outside the gene matches: 8. The germline V gene has CDR1 SQVTM and CDR2 ANQGSEA. CDR3 in DNA: TGCAGCGTTGCGGACAGGGCCCTTGGCGAGCAGTACTTC. Translation: CSVADRALGEQYF.

CDR3 sequence: CASSLTSGGAKKYEQYF. The CDR3 DNA reads as TGTGCCAGCAGCCTCACTAGCGGGGGGGCCAAGAAATACGAGCAGTACTTC. This chain uses TRBV7-2 with TRBJ2-7, with 13 bases matching TRBD2. Germline V CDR1 and CDR2: SGHTA, FQGNSA. J lost 4 bases, V lost 5 bases, and 11 bases had no gene match. The CDR3 has 17 amino acids.

The sample holds a few counts of this clone. The rearrangement links TRBV6-1 to TRBJ2-3; TRBD2 matches 7 bases. CDR1 MNHNS and CDR2 SASEGT come from the germline V gene. CDR3 length: 14 residues. The DNA for the CDR3 is TGTGCGACGACGCGGGGGACGGACACAGATACGCAGTATTTT. Translated, it gives CATTRGTDTDTQYF.

The CDR3 loop reads CASSPRGHHEQFF. In DNA, the CDR3 is TGTGCCAGCTCACCAAGAGGCCATCATGAGCAGTTCTTC. This chain uses TRBV18 with TRBJ2-1, with unresolved D. The CDR3 extends over 13 amino acids. Germline CDR1 reads KGHSH; CDR2 reads LQKENI. Trimming pared 2 bases from V and 8 bases from J, leaving 10 bases between.

This clone has a single count. The DNA of the CDR3 is TGTGCCATCAGTGAGTCGGGGGGTGAAAAACTGTTTTTT. Amino acid sequence: CAISESGGEKLFF. The rearrangement joins TRBV10-3 to TRBJ1-4, with D perhaps matching TRBD1 (5 bases). Looked up from germline, CDR1 is ENHRY and CDR2 is SYGVKD. Trimming removed 0 bases at V and 7 bases at J, with 6 bases between. The CDR3 extends over 13 amino acids.

In its sample, this clone was seen a few times. The chain recombines TRBV5-1 with TRBJ2-2; 7 bases fit TRBD1. The CDR3 has 15 residues. Trimming at V came to 4 bases and at J to 1 base, leaving 4 bases not matched to a gene. In germline, CDR1 is SGHRS, CDR2 YFSETQ. CDR3 nucleotide sequence: TGCGCCAGCAGCCCGGACAGGAGGAACACCGGGGAGCTGTTTTTT. Amino acid sequence: CASSPDRRNTGELFF.

This chain joins TRBV4-3 and TRBJ1-5; D call uncertain. The V gene's germline CDR1 is LGHNA and CDR2 YSLEER. The CDR3 covers 13 residues. V lost 4 bases and J lost 7, with 11 bases in between. The CDR3: CASSPERTQPQHF. The CDR3 DNA reads TGCGCCAGCAGCCCCGAGAGAACCCAGCCCCAGCATTTT.